This T cell receptor beta chain was sequenced for a study of blood T cells in healthy people across ages (dated by TCRdb to between 2014 and 2016). Regarding the research as a whole: In model experiments, roughly one uniquely barcoded TCR beta cDNA molecule per two T cells was captured by template switching. The study measured age-related changes in TCR beta repertoire diversity using deep sequencing normalized with unique cDNA molecular identifiers. Donors were grouped into four age groups: young (average roughly 15 years), middle-aged (less than 40), aged (around 56) and long-lived (around 80). The study analyzed two additional independent replicas of 1 million unique cDNA reads from the same blood draw for two donors, one aged 18 to 30 and one aged 80 or older. Paper-wide results and their limitations: The percentage of naive T cells measured by flow cytometry correlated strongly with observed TCR beta diversity. Donor CMV infection status was unknown, potentially confounding age-related changes in expanded clonotypes. The long-lived group showed more naive CD4+ T cells, fewer expanded clones and increased TCR diversity than the aged group, suggesting age selection. As age increased, observed TCR beta diversity per million T cells dropped in a roughly linear way, and a significant reduction was already evident by age 40. Estimates of total diversity from one million sequenced T cells were regarded as lower bounds and underestimates. Since profiling was done on bulk unsorted PBMCs, naive and antigen-experienced compartments could not be conclusively compared.

At least ten counts were recorded for this clonotype. Its antigen is still unknown. No clone much larger than this one lies a single base away; base qualities are absent. From the cysteine up to the phenylalanine, the CDR3 has a length of 15 residues. Only the CDR3 DNA is retained, 45 bases long and in frame from the first base. Trimming leaves V shorter by 1 base and J shorter by 4 bases, with the junction holding 7 bases beyond the gene matches. CDR1 DFQATT and CDR2 SNEGSKA were looked up in the germline V gene (reference sequence). Libraries came from 5' RACE. The sequencing machine was an Illumina HiSeq 2500. A second about 6 to 11 cycle PCR used a sample-barcoded 5' primer and a J-beta primer mix. Each TCR beta cDNA molecule received a unique molecular identifier from a template-switch 5' adaptor carrying 12 random nucleotides. At least 2.5 million CDR3-containing paired-end reads were obtained from each sample. The Mint cDNA synthesis kit, primed by a TRBC-specific oligonucleotide, was used to synthesize first-strand cDNA from all RNA. Following uracil-DNA glycosylase treatment, a first 18-cycle PCR with universal primers M1SS and BC2_uni_R was performed on all cDNA. As for how the authors treated the data: For normalization, 1 million high-quality reads were randomly selected from each sample, with every read carrying a distinct molecular identifier. Instead of being binned into consensus sequences, reads with shared molecular identifiers were discarded. MiTCR, set to a Q25 quality threshold and the strictest error-elimination algorithm, was used for CDR3 identification, clonotype clustering and error correction. A nonparametric unseen species model with Euler transformation was used to estimate lower-bound total TCR beta diversity. The public reads were quality trimmed at Q25 with fastp and then assembled into clones with MiXCR by TCRdb, keeping productive beta chains. Every CDR3 protein is listed once, alongside the most common genes and DNA of its rows. TCRdb, rather than the study authors, made the V and J calls. This sample is represented by 800,000 to 950,000 distinct CDR3 sequences; almost 30% of them were singletons. The ten top clones hold roughly 10% of the sample.

The roughly 37 donors, aged roughly 6 to 100 years, were systemically healthy Caucasian individuals from Russia. Each donor gave 8 to 10 milliliters of peripheral blood, drawn into EDTA-treated Vacutainer tubes. PBMCs were isolated by Ficoll-Paque density-gradient centrifugation, with at least 7 million obtained per sample. Total RNA, at least 6 micrograms per sample, was extracted from PBMCs with Trizol reagent. Naive CD45RAhigh/CD27high T cell percentages were measured by flow cytometry on a PBMC aliquot from every donor. This sample also belongs to another study, concerning T cells of mothers and their children. The second source states: The donors were nine systemically healthy Caucasian individuals, made up of three mothers and their six children. cDNA synthesis used all of the extracted RNA, with around 1.4 ug of RNA in each 15 ul reaction. In the second PCR, the M1S primer introduced both the sample barcodes and 2-4 random nucleotides. Over 8 million TCR beta CDR3 reads came from each mother, compared with approximately 3.1 million reads from each child. Thymic selection similarly shapes TCR recombination output in related and unrelated pairs, with minor effect from inherited differences. Normalized repertoire overlap was always slightly but never significantly higher in related than unrelated mother-child pairs. With a sensitivity of approximately 93 clones per million clonotypes, no persistent microchimeric T cell clones were detected. Deep NGS was used in the study to compare the TCR beta repertoires of mothers and children and to look for features that separate related mother-child pairs from unrelated individuals. The mean age was about 40 +/- 4 years for the mothers and around 11 +/- 4 years for the children. After adapter ligation with NEBNext reagents, the libraries were sequenced on Illumina HiSeq 2000 with 100+100 nt paired-end reads. To prevent cross-contamination, the mother and child libraries were prepared a month apart and were sequenced in separate runs. Each donor had between about 450,000 and 2,100,000 distinct TCR beta clonotypes identified. Naive TCR beta clonotypes were estimated from low-frequency clonotypes matched to each donor's FACS-determined naive share, without sorting.

Sample: blood. This receptor was obtained from a woman aged 35 to 49 in good health. Recombination joined TRBV20-1 with TRBJ1-5; 7 of the junction bases match TRBD1. The nucleotides are TGCAGTGCTAGAGCCGGTACAGGGGAAAATCAGCCCCAGCATTTT. The encoded protein is CSARAGTGENQPQHF.